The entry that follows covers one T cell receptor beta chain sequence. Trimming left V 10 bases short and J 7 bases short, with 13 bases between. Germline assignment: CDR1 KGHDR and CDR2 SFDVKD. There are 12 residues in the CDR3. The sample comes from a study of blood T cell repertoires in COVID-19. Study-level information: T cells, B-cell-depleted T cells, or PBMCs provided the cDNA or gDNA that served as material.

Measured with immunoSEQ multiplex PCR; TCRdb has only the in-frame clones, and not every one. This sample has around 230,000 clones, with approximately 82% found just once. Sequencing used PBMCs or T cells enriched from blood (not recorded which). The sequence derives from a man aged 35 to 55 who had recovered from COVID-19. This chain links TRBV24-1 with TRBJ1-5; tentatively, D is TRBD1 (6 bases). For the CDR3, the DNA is TGTGCCACAGGGGGGGCAGGGCAGCCCCAGCATTTT. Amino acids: CATGGAGQPQHF.